This T cell receptor (beta chain) derives from a study of blood T cell repertoires in COVID-19. The germline V gene has CDR1 MNHEY and CDR2 SVGAGI. With V trimmed by 7 bases and J by 5 bases, 12 bases remained unmatched. This CDR3 spans 15 amino acids. Profiled with immunoSEQ multiplex PCR; TCRdb holds only in-frame clones, not every one. The sample has about 270,000 clones, over 70% seen once. This clonotype was obtained from a human donor in a cohort sampled during active COVID-19. Sequenced sample: peripheral blood. The V and J genes are TRBV6-5 and TRBJ1-1, with 8 bases identical to TRBD1. The CDR3: CASNGQGIAKTEAFF. For the CDR3, the DNA is TGTGCCAGCAACGGACAGGGTATTGCAAAAACTGAAGCTTTCTTT.